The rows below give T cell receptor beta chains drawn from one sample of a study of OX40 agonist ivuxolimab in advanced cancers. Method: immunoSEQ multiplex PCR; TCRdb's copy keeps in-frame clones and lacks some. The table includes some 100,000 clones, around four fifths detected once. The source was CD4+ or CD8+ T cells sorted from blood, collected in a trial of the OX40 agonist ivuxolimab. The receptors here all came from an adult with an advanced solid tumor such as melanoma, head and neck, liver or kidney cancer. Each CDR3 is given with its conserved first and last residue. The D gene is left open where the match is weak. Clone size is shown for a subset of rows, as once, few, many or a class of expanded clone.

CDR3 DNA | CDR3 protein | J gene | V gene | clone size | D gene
TGTGCCAGTAGTACAACTAGCGGGGGCCCCGGCTCCTACAATGAGCAGTTCTTC | CASSTTSGGPGSYNEQFF | TRBJ2-1 | TRBV19 | NA | TRBD2
TGTGCCAGCAGTGCCGGGACAGGGGGCGCGGAGACCCAGTACTTC | CASSAGTGGAETQYF | TRBJ2-5 | TRBV5-8 | NA | TRBD1
TGTGCCAGCAGTCCCGACAGCATGAACACTGAAGCTTTCTTT | CASSPDSMNTEAFF | TRBJ1-1 | TRBV27 | few | NA
TGCAGCGTTTTGCGTGCCGGGACTACAACGAAAGAGACCCAGTACTTC | CSVLRAGTTTKETQYF | TRBJ2-5 | TRBV29-1 | NA | TRBD2
TGTGCCAGTAGTGGCGACCCGACAGGGGATTGGGAGACCCAGTACTTC | CASSGDPTGDWETQYF | TRBJ2-5 | TRBV19 | NA | TRBD1
TGTGCCAGCAGCTTAGGTCAGACCCCCTACGAGCAGTACTTC | CASSLGQTPYEQYF | TRBJ2-7 | TRBV7-2 | once | NA
TGTGCCAGCAGGGGCGTGAGGGCCGGGGAGCTGTTTTTT | CASRGVRAGELFF | TRBJ2-2 | TRBV27 | NA | NA
TGTGCTGCGAGAGGGGGCCCCGGGCGGGAGCAGTTCTTC | CAARGGPGREQFF | TRBJ2-1 | TRBV6-5 | once | TRBD1
TGTGCCAGTAACCCGGGATCGGAACCCAACTATGGCTACACCTTC | CASNPGSEPNYGYTF | TRBJ1-2 | TRBV19 | once | NA
TGTGCCATCAGTGAAGGGACAGCAGGTCCCTATGGCTACACCTTC | CAISEGTAGPYGYTF | TRBJ1-2 | TRBV10-3 | few | TRBD1
TGTGCCTGGGGGACCGGGAGGACGAACACTGAAGCTTTCTTT | CAWGTGRTNTEAFF | TRBJ1-1 | TRBV30 | NA | NA
TGTGCCAGCTCCCCAGGGCCTAGAGGTCGTGGGGACCAGCCCCAGCATTTT | CASSPGPRGRGDQPQHF | TRBJ1-5 | TRBV18 | NA | NA
TGTGCCAGCAGTCTCTCACAGGGGGCCAGGTATAATTCACCCCTCCACTTT | CASSLSQGARYNSPLHF | TRBJ1-6 | TRBV27 | NA | TRBD1
TGTGCCAGCTCACCAAACAGGGACCAAGAGACCCAGTACTTC | CASSPNRDQETQYF | TRBJ2-5 | TRBV18 | NA | NA
TGCGCCAGCAGCCCACCTCTTCTTTCCACTGAAGCTTTCTTT | CASSPPLLSTEAFF | TRBJ1-1 | TRBV4-1 | NA | NA
TGTGCCAGCAGTTGGGCGGACTCCTACACCTTC | CASSWADSYTF | TRBJ1-2 | TRBV28 | NA | NA
TGTGCCAGCAGCTTACGTTACAGCCAAGAGACCCAGTACTTC | CASSLRYSQETQYF | TRBJ2-5 | TRBV5-4 | NA | NA
TGCAGCGCCCAGACAGGGGCTGGGGAGACCCAGTACTTC | CSAQTGAGETQYF | TRBJ2-5 | TRBV29-1 | NA | TRBD1
TGTGCCAGTCCGGGACACCAGAACACTGAAGCTTTCTTT | CASPGHQNTEAFF | TRBJ1-1 | TRBV2 | NA | NA
TGTGCCATCAGTTCTATCTCACCTGGGGCCAACGTCCTGACTTTC | CAISSISPGANVLTF | TRBJ2-6 | TRBV10-3 | NA | NA
TGTGCCAGCAATTTGCAGGGAAACTATGGCTACACCTTC | CASNLQGNYGYTF | TRBJ1-2 | TRBV2 | NA | NA
TGCGCCAGCAGCCAAGAACCTAGCGGGGGGGAGTACACCGGGGAGCTGTTTTTT | CASSQEPSGGEYTGELFF | TRBJ2-2 | TRBV4-3 | NA | TRBD2
TGTGCCAGCAGTTTATTATCGGGTGGGCCCATATATTTT | CASSLLSGGPIYF | TRBJ1-3 | TRBV27 | once | NA
TGTGCCAGCAGTTTAACGATCACTAGCACAGATACGCAGTATTTT | CASSLTITSTDTQYF | TRBJ2-3 | TRBV28 | NA | NA
TGTGCCAGCAGCACCAGGGGAGGAGAGACCCAGTACTTC | CASSTRGGETQYF | TRBJ2-5 | TRBV5-4 | NA | NA
TGTGCCAGCAGGACGAGCGGGGGACCCTGGAATGAGCAGTTCTTC | CASRTSGGPWNEQFF | TRBJ2-1 | TRBV7-3 | once | TRBD2
TGCGCCAGCAGCTTGGCCGCAGGGTTTGCAGAGACCCAGTACTTC | CASSLAAGFAETQYF | TRBJ2-5 | TRBV5-1 | NA | NA